The entry below describes one T cell receptor beta chain. Antigen specificity is unknown. This entry is derived from a study of human T cells and chemical hapten exposure. Findings of the study overall: High-frequency TCRs, those above 1 in 1000, stayed the same after DPC sensitization. Positive correlation was observed between PT1 expanded TCR counts and patch test score.

Indicated time point: pre-sensitization, week 0. The sample's treatment: therapeutic diphenylcyclopropenone sensitization with weekly scalp DPC. Extraction yielded total RNA from whole blood (unfractionated). Trimming took 1 base from V and 10 from J, leaving 16 bases between them. The CDR3 totals 15 residues. The germline CDR1 and CDR2 sequences are SEHNR and FQNEAQ (reference sequence). Individual cDNA molecules had unique molecular identifiers attached to them by the library. In TCRdb, the RACE reads were re-called with MiXCR into one record per CDR3 protein. The profile covers some 300,000 distinct CDR3 sequences, with about 5.4% appearing a single time and around 8% taken by the ten largest.

The V call is TRBV7-9, the J call TRBJ1-4; unclear D gene. The source was whole blood, collected in connection with sensitization to the hapten diphenylcyclopropenone (DPC). This TCR was recovered from a woman between 18 and 29 years old with alopecia areata. Some clones in this sample may be carry-over from other donors' samples. The CDR3 DNA reads as TGTGCCAGCAGCTTAGGGGTGGCTAATGGAGGAAAACTGTTTTTT. It specifies CASSLGVANGGKLFF.